This TCR beta chain came from a study of blood T cells in healthy people across ages. Isolation per sample recovered at least 6 million PBMCs. Sample-barcoded 5' priming and a J-beta primer mix drove a second PCR of roughly 6 to 12 cycles. Using its own MiXCR run on the 5' RACE reads, TCRdb lists one record per CDR3 protein. Counted here are hundreds of thousands of distinct CDR3 sequences, more than 20% occurring once; the ten biggest clones make up around 10%. The CDR3 extends over 13 amino acids. The V end was cut by 5 bases, the J end by 6 bases, with 11 bases between. Looked up from germline, CDR1 is SGHVS and CDR2 is FQNEAQ. A further study also used this sample, focusing on T cells of mothers and their children. From that paper: The sample comes from 8 or 9 healthy Caucasian donors: mothers and children.

The clonotype comes from a boy aged 5-17 years in good health. This chain links TRBV7-8 with TRBJ2-1; D uncertain. The sample taken for sequencing was blood. The CDR3 protein is CASSARGFNEQFF. The CDR3, as DNA: TGTGCCAGCAGCGCACGCGGATTCAATGAGCAGTTCTTC. Full variable domain (missing parts from reference TRBV7-8 and TRBJ2-1): GAGVSQSPRYKVAKRGQDVALRCDPISGHVSLFWYQQALGQGPEFLTYFQNEAQLDKSGLPSDRFFAERPEGSVSTLKIQRTQQEDSAVYLCASSARGFNEQFFGPGTRLTVL.